Each of the 7 T cell receptor beta chains below was sequenced from the same sample in a study of cytotoxic CD8 clonotypes in ibrutinib-treated CLL. Using immunoSEQ multiplex PCR, the repertoire was profiled, and TCRdb retains in-frame clones only, with some absent. This table has around 310,000 clones, almost 80% appearing once. The input for sequencing was PBMCs, taken before ibrutinib treatment. Receptors were obtained from a human donor with chronic lymphocytic leukemia.

The chain carries TRBV30 and TRBJ2-1; the D is unclear. The CDR3 has 12 amino acids. Germline V gene sequence: CDR1 GTSNPN, CDR2 SVGIG (reference sequence). The V and J ends lost 1 base and 5 bases respectively, with 6 bases between them. CDR3 residues: CAWSGSNNEQFF. CDR3 nucleotides: TGTGCCTGGAGTGGATCAAACAATGAGCAGTTCTTC.

The chain links TRBV6-6 to TRBJ2-5; 16 positions match TRBD2. Germline CDR1 and CDR2: MNHNY and SVGAGI (reference sequence). Trimming cost V 5 bases and J 11 bases; bases outside gene matches: 8. The CDR3 contains 15 residues. The CDR3 DNA reads as TGTGCCAGCAGTCCCCCGGGACTAGCGGGAGGGGCACAGTACTTC. Translated: CASSPPGLAGGAQYF.

DNA for the CDR3: TGTGCCAGCAGTTACTCTAGACCCAGCACAGATACGCAGTATTTT. This encodes CASSYSRPSTDTQYF. The chain joins TRBV6-6 to TRBJ2-3; D is ambiguous. This CDR3 spans 15 amino acids. V was trimmed by 0 bases and J by 0 bases, leaving 7 bases between them. Per the germline V gene, CDR1 is MNHNY and CDR2 is SVGAGI (reference sequence).

The chain is built from TRBV19 and TRBJ1-1; D might be TRBD1 (6 bases). V was pared by 5 bases and J by 4 bases, with 11 bases between. Germline CDR1 reads LNHDA; CDR2 reads SQIVND (reference sequence). CDR3 length: 13 amino acids. The CDR3 sequence is CASSVQGGTEAFF. For the CDR3, the DNA is TGTGCCAGTAGTGTACAGGGAGGCACTGAAGCTTTCTTT.

The V gene is TRBV15, the J gene TRBJ2-1, with 9 bases lining up with TRBD2. The CDR3 extends over 16 amino acids. Germline values: CDR1 LNHNV, CDR2 YYDKDF (reference sequence). The V gene end was trimmed by 1 base and the J gene end by 2 bases; junction bases not matched to a gene: 3. CDR3 residues: CATSRATSGPYNEQFF. In DNA, the CDR3 is TGTGCCACCAGCAGAGCGACTAGCGGACCCTACAATGAGCAGTTCTTC.

The chain employs TRBV7-2 and TRBJ2-7, with D unresolved. This CDR3 contains 13 residues. V shed 4 bases and J shed 3 bases, with 10 bases lying between them. CDR1 and CDR2 from the germline V gene are SGHTA and FQGNSA. The CDR3 DNA follows: TGTGCCAGCAGCTCCCCGACAAGCTACGAGCAGTACTTC. Translated: CASSSPTSYEQYF.

The rearrangement uses TRBV5-1 and TRBJ1-1; no definite D call. Germline V lookup: CDR1 SGHRS, CDR2 YFSETQ. This CDR3 comprises 13 residues. Trimming left V 4 bases short and J 0 bases short, with 7 bases between. The CDR3 coding sequence is TGCGCCAGCAGCGCCGAGATGAACACTGAAGCTTTCTTT. This sequence encodes CASSAEMNTEAFF. Together with reference TRBV5-1 and TRBJ1-1, the CDR3 gives the full variable domain: KAGVTQTPRYLIKTRGQQVTLSCSPISGHRSVSWYQQTPGQGLQFLFEYFSETQRNKGNFPGRFSGRQFSNSRSEMNVSTLELGDSALYLCASSAEMNTEAFFGQGTRLTVV.